The clone carrying this T cell receptor beta chain was seen repeatedly, ten times or more. What it binds is unknown. This sample is drawn from a study of identical twins. Notes on the study in general: Out-of-frame alpha sequences shared by twins showed excess low generation probability. The authors drew conclusions from cross-sectional statistical analysis rather than following the same donors.

The CDR3 spans 15 residues. CDR1 and CDR2 from the germline V gene are SGHDT and YYEEEE. With 1 base removed from V and 2 bases from J, the gap between germline ends came to 11 bases. TCRdb re-analysed the 5' RACE reads in MiXCR, keeping a single row per CDR3 protein. The sample lists 200,000 or so distinct CDR3 sequences; approximately 8.3% were seen once. The sample also formed part of further work on yellow fever vaccine responses in identical twins.

Sequencing was performed on memory (CD45RO+) T cells sorted from blood. The chain uses TRBV5-6 and TRBJ2-3; no reliable D call. The receptor was derived from a young woman in good health. The CDR3 coding sequence is TGTGCCAGCAGCTTGCTTTCCCAGGACACAGATACGCAGTATTTT. It yields the protein CASSLLSQDTDTQYF. The entire variable domain, with the rest obtained from reference TRBV5-6 and TRBJ2-3, is as follows: DAGVTQSPTHLIKTRGQQVTLRCSPKSGHDTVSWYQQALGQGPQFIFQYYEEEERQRGNFPDRFSGHQFPNYSSELNVNALLLGDSALYLCASSLLSQDTDTQYFGPGTRLTVL.